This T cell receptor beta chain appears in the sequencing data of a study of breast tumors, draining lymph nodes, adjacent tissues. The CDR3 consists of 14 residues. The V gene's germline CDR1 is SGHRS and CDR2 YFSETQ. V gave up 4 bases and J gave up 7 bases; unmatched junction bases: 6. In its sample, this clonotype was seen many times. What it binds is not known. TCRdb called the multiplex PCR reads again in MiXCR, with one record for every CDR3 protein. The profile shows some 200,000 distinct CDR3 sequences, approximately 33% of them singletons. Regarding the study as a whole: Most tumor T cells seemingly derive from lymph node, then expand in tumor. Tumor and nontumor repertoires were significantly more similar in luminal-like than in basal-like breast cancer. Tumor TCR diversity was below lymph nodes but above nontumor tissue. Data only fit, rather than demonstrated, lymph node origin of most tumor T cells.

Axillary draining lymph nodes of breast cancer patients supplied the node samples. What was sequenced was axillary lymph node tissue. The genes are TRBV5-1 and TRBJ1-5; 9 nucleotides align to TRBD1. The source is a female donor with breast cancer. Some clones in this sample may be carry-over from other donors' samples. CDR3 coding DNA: TGCGCCAGCAGCACGGGACAGGGCGGACAGCCCCAGCATTTT. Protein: CASSTGQGGQPQHF.